This is a list of T cell receptor beta chains from one sample in a study of blood T cell repertoires in COVID-19. Method: immunoSEQ multiplex PCR; TCRdb's copy keeps in-frame clones and lacks some. This sample has about 120,000 clones, with 60% to 85% found just once. Source material: peripheral blood. The receptors here all came from a human donor with acute or convalescent COVID-19. The donor label of this sample is uncertain. The conserved cysteine and the conserved F or W are not part of the CDR3 here.

V gene: TRBV13
J gene: TRBJ2-3
CDR3 protein: ASSLRGFGTDTQY

V gene: TRBV10-3
J gene: TRBJ1-1
CDR3 protein: AIRGEANTEAF

V gene: TRBV24-1
J gene: TRBJ1-5
CDR3 protein: AIGQGAQGQPQH

V gene: TRBV24-1
J gene: TRBJ2-2
CDR3 protein: ATSDSGGPATGELF

V gene: TRBV3-1/TRBV3-2
J gene: TRBJ1-1
CDR3 protein: ASSPRTGYAEAF

V gene: TRBV6-5
J gene: TRBJ2-7
CDR3 protein: ASSWDRGTYEQY

V gene: TRBV5-1
J gene: TRBJ2-2
CDR3 protein: ASSTGQGIANTGELF

V gene: TRBV5-1
J gene: TRBJ2-5
CDR3 protein: ASSTGGGTEETQY

V gene: TRBV2
J gene: TRBJ1-6
CDR3 protein: ASTVRGDSPLH

V gene: TRBV5-6
J gene: TRBJ2-6
CDR3 protein: ASSPLGRRIGANVLT

V gene: TRBV5-5
J gene: TRBJ1-4
CDR3 protein: ASTPQGAKSNEKLF

V gene: TRBV18
J gene: TRBJ1-1
CDR3 protein: ASSPHGGQENTEAF

V gene: TRBV20-1
J gene: TRBJ1-1
CDR3 protein: SASSGLTGSATF

V gene: TRBV19
J gene: TRBJ2-7
CDR3 protein: ASSIGADWNEQY

V gene: TRBV5-1
J gene: TRBJ2-5
CDR3 protein: ASKGVSGTGLETQY

V gene: TRBV14
J gene: TRBJ2-3
CDR3 protein: ASSPTTNTQY

V gene: TRBV28
J gene: TRBJ2-5
CDR3 protein: ASSSAGTGYQETQY

V gene: TRBV24-1
J gene: TRBJ1-3
CDR3 protein: ATSDSPGNSGNTIY

V gene: TRBV10-3
J gene: TRBJ2-5
CDR3 protein: AISAPDRGNQETQY

V gene: TRBV28
J gene: TRBJ1-2
CDR3 protein: ASSFATGTGGSNYGYT

V gene: TRBV7-8
J gene: TRBJ1-2
CDR3 protein: ASSLGAYGYT

V gene: TRBV27
J gene: TRBJ1-6
CDR3 protein: ASSSRQGYNSPLH

V gene: TRBV7-9
J gene: TRBJ1-4
CDR3 protein: ASSLVQGATEKLF

V gene: TRBV2
J gene: TRBJ1-1
CDR3 protein: ASRRDINTEAF

V gene: TRBV5-1
J gene: TRBJ2-2
CDR3 protein: ASSLGQNRIGELF

V gene: TRBV20-1
J gene: TRBJ2-1
CDR3 protein: SAQIRREQF

V gene: TRBV2
J gene: TRBJ2-1
CDR3 protein: ASRTSRGGHEQF

V gene: TRBV13
J gene: TRBJ1-2
CDR3 protein: ASSLREGQIYGYT

V gene: TRBV9
J gene: TRBJ2-2
CDR3 protein: ASSGQGARAGELF

V gene: TRBV6-5
J gene: TRBJ2-5
CDR3 protein: ASSKLAGQETQY

V gene: TRBV5-1
J gene: TRBJ1-6
CDR3 protein: ASSRWLTGTGGSPLH

V gene: TRBV25-1
J gene: TRBJ2-5
CDR3 protein: ASSESRIGGAETQY

V gene: TRBV18
J gene: TRBJ2-2
CDR3 protein: ASSPPAGTGELF

V gene: TRBV11-2
J gene: TRBJ1-1
CDR3 protein: ASSPIGTVNTEAF

V gene: TRBV29-1
J gene: TRBJ2-3
CDR3 protein: SVERETDTQY

V gene: TRBV6-5
J gene: TRBJ1-1
CDR3 protein: ASSWTGKAEAF

V gene: TRBV6-5
J gene: TRBJ2-7
CDR3 protein: ASSRGQGHEQY

V gene: TRBV18
J gene: TRBJ2-3
CDR3 protein: ASSHPRDTQY

V gene: TRBV6-4
J gene: TRBJ2-1
CDR3 protein: ASSEQGANEQF

V gene: TRBV6-4
J gene: TRBJ1-1
CDR3 protein: ASSDSGGPAEAF

V gene: TRBV10-2
J gene: TRBJ2-5
CDR3 protein: ASSFIERVKTQY

V gene: TRBV7-2
J gene: TRBJ1-3
CDR3 protein: ASSYGQGSGNTIY

V gene: TRBV19
J gene: TRBJ2-3
CDR3 protein: ASSIRGATSGGAPDTQY

V gene: TRBV19
J gene: TRBJ2-7
CDR3 protein: ASKGTGAYEQY

V gene: TRBV20-1
J gene: TRBJ2-3
CDR3 protein: SASNGRGDGDTQY

V gene: TRBV27
J gene: TRBJ1-4
CDR3 protein: RDVLPGQGWEKLF

V gene: TRBV18
J gene: TRBJ1-2
CDR3 protein: ASSPTGTANYGYT

V gene: TRBV7-8
J gene: TRBJ1-2
CDR3 protein: ASSLGGGYGYT

V gene: TRBV6-5
J gene: TRBJ2-3
CDR3 protein: ASSPSSDTQY

V gene: TRBV6-1
J gene: TRBJ1-4
CDR3 protein: ASSAGTGGYGGNEKLF

V gene: TRBV14
J gene: TRBJ1-3
CDR3 protein: ASSRLGEGGNTIY

V gene: TRBV7-9
J gene: TRBJ2-1
CDR3 protein: ASSDTPSRGHEQF

V gene: TRBV24-1
J gene: TRBJ1-2
CDR3 protein: ATSGTGGRRENYGYT

V gene: TRBV6-5
J gene: TRBJ2-3
CDR3 protein: ASSHPGQGTDTQY